This entry lists 21 T cell receptor beta chains sequenced from one sample in a study of technical replicates of blood from a few donors. Assay used: immunoSEQ multiplex PCR; TCRdb lists only in-frame clones, some missing. The data contain tens of thousands of clones, approximately 94% of them singletons. Sequencing was performed on T cells isolated from PBMCs. The receptors here all came from a human donor in good health.

V is TRBV19 and J is TRBJ2-3, with TRBD1 as a possible D gene (5 bases). Germline assignment: CDR1 LNHDA and CDR2 SQIVND (reference sequence). The germline V and J ends were trimmed by 2 bases and 6 bases, with 12 bases remaining between them. This CDR3 contains 14 residues. The CDR3 DNA reads TGTGCCAGTAGTATAAGGGGCCCTCGGGATACGCAGTATTTT. This sequence encodes CASSIRGPRDTQYF.

This sequence joins TRBV6-4 and TRBJ2-3; possible D gene TRBD2, 6 bases. With 4 bases removed from V and 3 bases from J, the gap between germline ends came to 14 bases. Germline V lookup: CDR1 MRHNA, CDR2 SNTAGT. The CDR3 is made up of 15 amino acids. CDR3 sequence: CASSGDGSGTDTQYF. In DNA, the CDR3 is TGTGCCAGCAGTGGTGACGGGAGTGGGACAGATACGCAGTATTTT.

This rearrangement joins TRBV11-1 to TRBJ2-7; D is ambiguous. The CDR3 contains 14 residues. V lost 5 bases, J lost 5 bases, and 16 bases lay in between. CDR1 SGHAT and CDR2 FQDESV come from the germline V gene (reference sequence). The chain's CDR3 is CASSLEGVANEQYF. The CDR3 coding sequence is TGTGCCAGCAGCCTGGAAGGAGTGGCAAACGAGCAGTACTTC. Full variable domain (remainder filled in from reference TRBV11-1 and TRBJ2-7): EAEVAQSPRYKITEKSQAVAFWCDPISGHATLYWYRQILGQGPELLVQFQDESVVDDSQLPKDRFSAERLKGVDSTLKIQPAELGDSAMYLCASSLEGVANEQYFGPGTRLTVT.

The rearrangement uses TRBV6-5 and TRBJ1-2; 11 bases match TRBD1. Per germline, CDR1 MNHEY and CDR2 SVGAGI. The ends lost 8 bases at V and 8 bases at J; junction bases unmatched: 4. CDR3 size: 12 residues. The DNA of the CDR3 is TGTGCCAGCTCCCGGACAGGGGGCGGCTACACCTTC. Amino acids: CASSRTGGGYTF.

DNA of the CDR3: TGTGCCAGCAGTGAAGTGGCGCGGAATCAGCCCCAGCATTTT. It codes for CASSEVARNQPQHF. The rearrangement links TRBV6-1 to TRBJ1-5, with no clear D. CDR1 is MNHNS and CDR2 is SASEGT in the germline V gene. The CDR3 loop spans 14 amino acids. Trimming took off 1 base at V and 4 bases at J, with 8 bases between the two ends.

V usage is TRBV6-1 and J usage is TRBJ1-6; no definite D call. Germline assignment: CDR1 MNHNS and CDR2 SASEGT. The length of the CDR3 is 14 residues. Trimming stripped 3 bases from V and 5 bases from J, with 8 bases between. In nucleotides, the CDR3 is TGTGCCAGCAGTGACAGGTTGCATAATTCACCCCTCCACTTT. Residues: CASSDRLHNSPLHF.

V and J are TRBV28 and TRBJ1-2; 7 bases are a match to TRBD1. The CDR3 sequence is 13 residues long. The J segment lost 2 bases and the V segment lost 6 bases, leaving 3 bases of the junction unmatched. Germline CDR1 reads MDHEN; CDR2 reads SYDVKM. The CDR3 bases are TGTGCCAGCAGGACACAGGGGAACTATGGCTACACCTTC. Translated: CASRTQGNYGYTF.

This clone was recorded only once. The rearrangement uses TRBV4-1 and TRBJ2-3; 10 nucleotides align to TRBD1. Trimming cost V 4 bases and J 6 bases; bases outside gene matches: 4. The CDR3 contains 14 residues. Germline V gives CDR1 MGHRA, CDR2 YSYEKL. CDR3 protein: CASSPGQGGDTQYF. For the CDR3, the DNA is TGCGCCAGCAGCCCAGGACAGGGGGGGGATACGCAGTATTTT.

J is TRBJ2-1 and V is TRBV27, with a weak D call TRBD2 (6 bases). The V end was cut by 6 bases, the J end by 12 bases, with 21 bases between. Germline V gene data show CDR1 as MNHEY and CDR2 as SMNVEV (reference sequence). This CDR3 contains 14 residues. The CDR3, as DNA: TGTGCCAGCAGGGTTGCGGGAATTACAGAATGGCAGTTCTTC. This translates into CASRVAGITEWQFF.

DNA for the CDR3: TGTGCCTGGAGTGTCCGAGGAGATGAGCAGTTCTTC. This encodes CAWSVRGDEQFF. This chain links TRBV30 with TRBJ2-1, with D unclear. The V end was cut by 0 bases, the J end by 8 bases, with 8 bases between. Per the germline V gene, CDR1 is GTSNPN and CDR2 is SVGIG (reference sequence). The CDR3 has 12 amino acids.

V and J are TRBV10-1 and TRBJ1-1, with D possibly TRBD1 on 6 matching bases. Trimming stripped 3 bases from V and 9 bases from J, with 11 bases between. Germline assignment: CDR1 WNHNN and CDR2 SYGVQD (reference sequence). The CDR3 runs to 12 residues. The CDR3 loop reads CASSDSRGKAFF. The DNA of the CDR3 is TGCGCCAGCAGTGATTCCAGGGGAAAAGCTTTCTTT.

The rearrangement uses TRBV19 and TRBJ2-7; the match to TRBD1 covers 8 bases. Germline V gene data show CDR1 as LNHDA and CDR2 as SQIVND (reference sequence). V was pared by 5 bases and J by 1 base, with 7 bases of the junction left unmatched. The CDR3 runs to 15 residues. CDR3 loop: CASSPKTGESYEQYF. CDR3 coding DNA: TGTGCCAGTAGTCCCAAGACAGGGGAATCCTACGAGCAGTACTTC.

This chain uses TRBV14 with TRBJ2-7; no reliable D call. Trimming stripped 0 bases from V and 2 bases from J, with 14 bases between. Germline loops: CDR1 SGHDN, CDR2 FVKESK. The CDR3 has 16 residues. The CDR3: CASSQDRNTAAYEQYF. The CDR3 DNA is TGTGCCAGCAGCCAAGATCGGAACACAGCAGCCTACGAGCAGTACTTC.

The gene calls are TRBV9 and TRBJ2-5, with TRBD1 matching 7 bases. The CDR3 length is 15 residues. Germline trimming cut 0 bases from V and 5 bases from J; bases unmatched to any gene: 7. CDR1 is SGDLS, CDR2 YYNGEE, per germline. The CDR3 protein is CASSVEASRGETQYF. The CDR3 DNA reads TGTGCCAGCAGCGTAGAGGCTAGCAGGGGGGAGACCCAGTACTTC. The full variable domain, its missing parts supplied by reference TRBV9 and TRBJ2-5, is DSGVTQTPKHLITATGQRVTLRCSPRSGDLSVYWYQQSLDQGLQFLIQYYNGEERAKGNILERFSAQQFPDLHSELNLSSLELGDSALYFCASSVEASRGETQYFGPGTRLLVL.

This chain connects TRBV5-6 to TRBJ2-1; TRBD2 aligns across 10 bases. The CDR3 runs 16 residues. Germline loops: CDR1 SGHDT, CDR2 YYEEEE. The J segment lost 6 bases and the V segment lost 3 bases, leaving 9 bases of the junction unmatched. DNA for the CDR3: TGTGCCAGCAGCTCTAGTTGGCGGACTAGCGGCAATGAGCAGTTCTTC. This encodes CASSSSWRTSGNEQFF.

This clone has just one count. The V and J genes are TRBV15 and TRBJ2-5; 12 positions match TRBD2. Trimming removed 3 bases from V and 0 bases from J; junction bases left unmatched: 11. CDR1 is LNHNV, CDR2 YYDKDF, per germline (reference sequence). CDR3 size: 19 residues. The CDR3 spells CATSSEGLAGTYNQETQYF. For the CDR3, the DNA is TGTGCCACCAGCAGTGAAGGACTAGCGGGGACTTATAACCAAGAGACCCAGTACTTC.

V usage is TRBV6-6 and J usage is TRBJ1-5; no firm D call. Germline V gene data show CDR1 as MNHNY and CDR2 as SVGAGI (reference sequence). V was trimmed by 8 bases and J by 0 bases, leaving 8 bases between them. The CDR3 has 13 residues. The chain's CDR3 is CASGGFSNQPQHF. The CDR3 DNA reads as TGTGCCAGCGGAGGATTTAGCAATCAGCCCCAGCATTTT.

The chain recombines TRBV5-1 with TRBJ2-2; maybe TRBD1 (5 bases). The CDR3 spans 15 residues. The ends were cut back, 6 bases at V and 1 base at J, with 13 bases in the middle. Germline CDR1 and CDR2: SGHRS and YFSETQ. CDR3 residues: CASTNLGQNTGELFF. Here the CDR3 DNA reads TGCGCCAGCACCAACCTCGGACAGAACACCGGGGAGCTGTTTTTT.

This rearrangement joins TRBV28 to TRBJ1-4, with D possibly being TRBD1 (5 bases). Germline-derived CDR1 and CDR2 are MDHEN and SYDVKM. Trimming shortened V by 2 bases and J by 6 bases, and 7 bases separated the two germline ends. The CDR3 runs 13 residues. CDR3 residues: CASSLDSYEKLFF. The CDR3, as DNA: TGTGCCAGCAGTTTAGACAGCTATGAAAAACTGTTTTTT. Variable domain in full (rest from reference TRBV28 and TRBJ1-4): DVKVTQSSRYLVKRTGEKVFLECVQDMDHENMFWYRQDPGLGLRLIYFSYDVKMKEKGDIPEGYSVSREKKERFSLILESASTNQTSMYLCASSLDSYEKLFFGSGTQLSVL.

The chain has TRBV7-8 and TRBJ1-1, with TRBD1 matching over 7 bases. Per germline, CDR1 SGHVS and CDR2 FQNEAQ. This CDR3 region has 12 residues. Germline trimming cut 5 bases from V and 11 bases from J; bases unmatched to any gene: 8. In DNA form, the CDR3 reads TGTGCCAGCAGCCCGAGGGACAGATTGGCTTTCTTT. Translated, it gives CASSPRDRLAFF.

This chain joins TRBV25-1 and TRBJ2-2, with a weak D call TRBD1 (5 bases). Germline V lookup: CDR1 MGHDK, CDR2 SYGVNS. The CDR3 runs 15 residues. V lost 4 bases, J lost 0 bases, and 9 bases lay in between. The CDR3 region is CASSGRASNTGELFF. Here the CDR3 DNA reads TGTGCCAGCAGTGGCAGGGCTTCGAACACCGGGGAGCTGTTTTTT.